This TCR beta chain was recovered during a study of shared clonotypes between healthy human individuals. Study information: Those who served as donors were a couple of women and three men between the ages of 18 and 49.

Measured with immunoSEQ multiplex PCR; TCRdb has only the in-frame clones, and not every one. The profile shows around 200,000 clones, roughly 70% of them singletons. A note on this clone: Its antigen is currently unknown.

Study results and caveats: Sharing across a few donors was seen in around 5.1% of naive CD4 clonotypes. Estimated richness values were generally larger in naive subsets than in memory subsets.

Germline CDR1 is GTSNPN and CDR2 is SVGIG (reference sequence). Trimming took off 5 bases at V and 1 base at J, with 12 bases between the two ends. CDR3 size: 13 residues. The sequence derives from a man aged 30-40 years in good health. The chain has TRBV30 and TRBJ2-7; D is perhaps TRBD1 (6 bases). The sequenced material came from memory CD4+ T cells sorted from blood. Subset indicated: CD45RA-negative fraction. CDR3 sequence: CAWSAGASYEQYF. The CDR3 coding sequence is TGTGCCTGGTCGGCAGGGGCTTCCTACGAGCAGTACTTC.